The text below deals with one TCR beta chain. Its matching antigen is unknown. Looked up from germline, CDR1 is WNHNN and CDR2 is SYGVQD (reference sequence). V shed 3 bases and J 8 bases; nucleotides not matched to a gene: 7. The CDR3 is 14 amino acids. This sample was included in a study of T cell responses to AZD1222 COVID-19 vaccine. The overall study: Second-dose groups at about 4 or about 12 weeks were pooled.

Some clones are missing from TCRdb's copy, which holds only in-frame ones; the method was immunoSEQ multiplex PCR. The sample has tens of thousands of clones; 85% to 90% are singletons. Study-level results: Spike regions recognized by vaccine-associated CD4 TCRs spanned the protein, led by 160-218 and 743-854.

This sequence originates from an adult in good health. The sample here was peripheral blood, taken on day 0 of AZD1222 vaccination. The rearrangement links TRBV10-1 to TRBJ2-1; 7 positions match TRBD2. CDR3 in DNA: TGCGCCAGCAGTGACGGGTTGGGGAGGGATGAGCAGTTCTTC. The encoded protein is CASSDGLGRDEQFF.